The source of this T cell receptor (beta chain) is a study of shared clonotypes between healthy human individuals. Study outcomes and limitations: Tissues were not sampled, only blood, and their repertoires likely differ. Clonotypes not shared had lower generation probabilities than those common to all four donors. With few donors, the genetic and exposure-history diversity represented was limited. Among the subsets, naive ones generally showed larger estimated richness than memory ones.

As regards this clone: Its antigen is as yet unknown.

The ends were cut back, 5 bases at V and 9 bases at J, with 14 bases in the middle. This CDR3 spans 12 amino acids. Germline V gives CDR1 SGHAT, CDR2 FQNNGV. Here immunoSEQ multiplex PCR was the method, and the copy in TCRdb shows in-frame clones only, minus some. The data contain a few million clones, around 90% of them seen just once; the ten biggest clones take up 0.37%. This TCR was recovered from a man younger than 35 in good health. Some clones in this sample may be carry-over from other donors' samples. The chain joins TRBV11-2 to TRBJ2-7, with D tentatively TRBD2 (6 bases). Input material: naive CD4+ T cells from PBMCs. Specified subset: CD45RA+ positively selected. The DNA of the CDR3 is TGTGCCAGCAGCCCGACTAGGAGTGGGCAGTACTTC. This codes for CASSPTRSGQYF.